This T cell receptor (beta chain) is from a study of blood T cell repertoires in COVID-19. Enrolled during active infection, Seattle patients were then followed longitudinally. Clones were read by immunoSEQ multiplex PCR, and TCRdb kept only the in-frame ones, dropping some. The profile shows roughly 260,000 clones, about 90% of them singletons. The CDR3 is made up of 14 amino acids. CDR1 SGHVS and CDR2 FQNEAQ come from the germline V gene. V lost 10 bases, J lost 4 bases, and 20 bases lay in between. The V and J genes are TRBV7-8 and TRBJ2-7, with a tentative D call TRBD2 (5 bases). The sequenced material came from peripheral blood. This clonotype was obtained from a woman in her 30s with COVID-19, enrolled during active disease. The DNA for the CDR3 is TGTGCCACCACCGTTTACGAGGGTTCATACGAGCAGTACTTC. It yields the protein CATTVYEGSYEQYF.